This TCR beta chain was sequenced during a study of cytomegalovirus exposure and HLA in healthy donors. V was cut by 5 bases and J by 6 bases, with 17 bases left in between. The length of the CDR3 is 14 residues. Per the germline V gene, CDR1 is MNHEY and CDR2 is SVGAGI. Overall study findings and caveats: TCR beta sequences reportedly predicted the HLA-A and HLA-B alleles of most subjects accurately.

To note about this clone: Its specificity is not known.

Amplification used 60 Vbeta primers and 13 Jbeta primers. Method: immunoSEQ multiplex PCR; TCRdb's copy keeps in-frame clones and lacks some. This sample contains 65,000 to 95,000 clones. The sequence derives from a female donor in good health and CMV-seropositive. Sequencing input: PBMCs. The genes are TRBV6-5 and TRBJ2-7; weak D call: TRBD1 (7 bases). The DNA for the CDR3 is TGTGCCAGCAGTCGAGACAGGGAAGCGGGCGAGCAGTACTTC. Translating gives CASSRDREAGEQYF.